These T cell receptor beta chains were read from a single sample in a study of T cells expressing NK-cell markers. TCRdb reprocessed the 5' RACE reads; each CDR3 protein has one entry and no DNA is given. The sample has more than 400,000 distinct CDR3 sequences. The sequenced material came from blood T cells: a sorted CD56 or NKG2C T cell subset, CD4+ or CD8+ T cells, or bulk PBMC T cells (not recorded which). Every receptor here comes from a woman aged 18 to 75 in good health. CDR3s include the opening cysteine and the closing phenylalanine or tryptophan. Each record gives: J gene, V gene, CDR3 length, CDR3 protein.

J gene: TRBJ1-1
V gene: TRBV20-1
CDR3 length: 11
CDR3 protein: CSASPGDEAFF

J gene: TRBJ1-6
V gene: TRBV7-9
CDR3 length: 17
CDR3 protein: CASSLAPGSSYNSPLHF

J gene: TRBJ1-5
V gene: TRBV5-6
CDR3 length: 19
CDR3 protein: CASSLAVQGRGTSNQPQHF

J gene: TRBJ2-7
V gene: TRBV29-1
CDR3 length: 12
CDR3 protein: CSFGQLVGEQYF

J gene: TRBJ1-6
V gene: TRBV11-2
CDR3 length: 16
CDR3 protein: CASSPHGPGGNSPLHF

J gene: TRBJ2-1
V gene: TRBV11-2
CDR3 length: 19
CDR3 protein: CASRATQGWGGPTYNEQFF

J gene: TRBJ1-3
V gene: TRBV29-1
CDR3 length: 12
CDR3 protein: CSVVPSGNTIYF

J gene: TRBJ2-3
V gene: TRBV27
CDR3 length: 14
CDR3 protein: CASRTGLGTDTQYF

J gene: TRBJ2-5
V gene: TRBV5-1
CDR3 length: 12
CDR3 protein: CASSAESPTQYF

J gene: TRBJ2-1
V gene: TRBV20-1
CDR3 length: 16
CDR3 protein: CSARGPIAGGHNEQFF

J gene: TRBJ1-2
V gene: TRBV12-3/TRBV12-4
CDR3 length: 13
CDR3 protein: CASSIQGGYGYTF

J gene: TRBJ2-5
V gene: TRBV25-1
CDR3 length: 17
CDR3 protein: CASSDRGQGPYQETQYF

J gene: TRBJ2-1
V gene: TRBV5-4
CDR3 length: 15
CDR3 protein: CASSLASGGHNEQFF

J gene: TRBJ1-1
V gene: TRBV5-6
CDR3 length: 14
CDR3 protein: CASSLRGSYTEAFF

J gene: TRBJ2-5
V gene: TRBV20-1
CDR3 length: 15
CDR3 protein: CSARDPSGVQETQYF

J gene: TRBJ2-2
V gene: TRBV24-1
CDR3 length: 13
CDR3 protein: CATSGLLTGELFF

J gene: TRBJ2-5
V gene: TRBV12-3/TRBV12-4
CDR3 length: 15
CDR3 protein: CASSPGLAGRETQYF

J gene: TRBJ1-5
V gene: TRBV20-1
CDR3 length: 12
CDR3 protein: CSASRGGQPQHF

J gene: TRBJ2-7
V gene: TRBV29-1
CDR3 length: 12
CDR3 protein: CSVAPDRDEQYF

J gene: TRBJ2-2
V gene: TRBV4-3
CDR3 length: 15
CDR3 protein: CASSQGQGPTGELFF

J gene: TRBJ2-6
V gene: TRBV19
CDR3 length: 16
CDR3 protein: CASSTPEGAGANVLTF

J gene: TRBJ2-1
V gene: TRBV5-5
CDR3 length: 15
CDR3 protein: CASSEGTGRYNEQFF

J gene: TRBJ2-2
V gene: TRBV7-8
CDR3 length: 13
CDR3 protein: CASRLTGPGELFF

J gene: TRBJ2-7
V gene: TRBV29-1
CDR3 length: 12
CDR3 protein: CSVVVQAYEQYF

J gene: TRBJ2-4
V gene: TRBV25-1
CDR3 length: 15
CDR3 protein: CASSPLGGASDIQYF

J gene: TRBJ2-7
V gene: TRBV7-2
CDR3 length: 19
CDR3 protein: CASSLAGTSGISSSYEQYF

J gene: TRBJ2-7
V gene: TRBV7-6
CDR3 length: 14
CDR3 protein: CASSLGEGPYEQYF

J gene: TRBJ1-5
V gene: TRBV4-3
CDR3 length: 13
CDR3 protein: CASSQDVAQPQHF

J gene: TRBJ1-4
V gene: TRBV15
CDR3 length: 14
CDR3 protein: CATSAGQGGEKLFF

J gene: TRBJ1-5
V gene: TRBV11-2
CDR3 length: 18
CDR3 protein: CASSLFPSRTGEPQPQHF

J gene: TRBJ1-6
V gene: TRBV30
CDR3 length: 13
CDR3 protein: CAWGGRMNSPLHF

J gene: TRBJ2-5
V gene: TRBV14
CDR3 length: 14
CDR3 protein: CASRVGDRQETQYF

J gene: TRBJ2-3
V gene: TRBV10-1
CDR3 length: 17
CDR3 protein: CASSDPGGAGTADTQYF

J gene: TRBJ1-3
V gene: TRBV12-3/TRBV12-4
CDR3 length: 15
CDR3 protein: CASKSPPSSGNTIYF

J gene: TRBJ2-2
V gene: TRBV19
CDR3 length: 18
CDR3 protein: CASSMASGSRWYTGELFF

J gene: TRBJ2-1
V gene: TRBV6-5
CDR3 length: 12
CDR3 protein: CASSYRSGEQFF